This T cell receptor beta chain was sequenced in a study of response to subunit inactivated influenza vaccine. Study-wide points: With each seasonal influenza vaccination, the authors suggested, few new T cells are recruited.

This CDR3 region has 18 residues. V lost 0 bases and J lost 0, with 16 bases in between. Germline CDR1 reads SGHRS; CDR2 reads YFSETQ. TCRdb called the RT-PCR reads again in MiXCR, with one record for every CDR3 protein. The table records 650,000 to 800,000 distinct CDR3 sequences, approximately 14% of them present only once. Notes on this clonotype: The antigen is undetermined.

This sequence was found in a man aged 45 to 65 who received an inactivated influenza vaccine. The material sequenced was PBMCs from blood, taken less than 15 days before vaccination. The V gene is TRBV5-1, the J gene TRBJ2-1, with D unresolved. The CDR3 is CASSLAVHGGYSYNEQFF. The CDR3 coding sequence is TGCGCCAGCAGCTTGGCCGTACACGGCGGTTACTCCTACAATGAGCAGTTCTTC.